What follows are 9 T cell receptor beta chains derived from one specimen sequenced in a study of blood T cell repertoires in COVID-19. The protocol was immunoSEQ multiplex PCR, while the TCRdb copy is restricted to in-frame clones and leaves out a portion. The table shows around 120,000 clones, with approximately 87% occurring only once. Sequencing was done on a sample of peripheral blood. Source of these receptors: a woman in her 70s with acute or convalescent COVID-19.

This sequence joins TRBV30 and TRBJ1-1, with TRBD1 as a possible D gene (5 bases). CDR3 length: 11 residues. Trimming left V 3 bases short and J 6 bases short, with 8 bases between. Germline lookup yields CDR1 GTSNPN and CDR2 SVGIG (reference sequence). CDR3 DNA: TGTGCCTGGAGCGGGGGGGCTGAAGCTTTCTTT. Residues: CAWSGGAEAFF.

The chain is built from TRBV28 and TRBJ1-5, with unresolved D. CDR3 length equals 12 residues. The V gene's germline CDR1 is MDHEN and CDR2 SYDVKM. With 5 bases removed from V and 6 bases from J, the gap between germline ends came to 8 bases. In DNA, the CDR3 is TGTGCCAGCAGTCTCCACGGTCAGCCCCAGCATTTT. It yields the protein CASSLHGQPQHF.

This chain uses TRBV5-1 with TRBJ1-2; D might be TRBD1 (5 bases). V lost 4 bases to trimming and J lost 0 bases, with 16 bases between them. The germline V gene encodes CDR1 SGHRS and CDR2 YFSETQ. The CDR3 loop spans 16 amino acids. The DNA of the CDR3 is TGCGCCAGCAGCCGGGACTATATGACCCCTAACTATGGCTACACCTTC. Protein sequence: CASSRDYMTPNYGYTF.

The chain links TRBV5-1 to TRBJ2-7; the D gene is possibly TRBD1 (6 bases). This CDR3 is built from 15 residues. V was clipped by 3 bases and J by 9 bases, with 22 bases between them. Germline V gene data show CDR1 as SGHRS and CDR2 as YFSETQ. CDR3 bases: TGCGCCAGCAGCTCCTCCGGGACATTTAATTTCGGGCAGTACTTC. Amino acid sequence: CASSSSGTFNFGQYF.

CDR3 bases: TGTGCCAGCAGTTACTCGAGTAATTCACCCCTCCACTTT. It yields the protein CASSYSSNSPLHF. The rearrangement joins TRBV6-5 to TRBJ1-6; D unclear. This CDR3 is 13 amino acids long. Trimming took 0 bases from V and 6 from J, leaving 3 bases between them. Germline V lookup: CDR1 MNHEY, CDR2 SVGAGI.

The chain employs TRBV10-3 and TRBJ1-5; TRBD1 matches at 7 bases. The V and J ends lost 1 base and 1 base, in that order; junction bases with no gene match: 4. Germline loops: CDR1 ENHRY, CDR2 SYGVKD. The CDR3 is made up of 16 amino acids. The CDR3 is CAISEYGTESNQPQHF. The CDR3 DNA sequence: TGTGCCATCAGTGAGTACGGGACAGAAAGCAATCAGCCCCAGCATTTT.

The chain couples TRBV5-8 to TRBJ1-6; D possibly corresponds to TRBD1 (6 bases). Trimming removed 5 bases at V and 8 bases at J, with 17 bases between. The CDR3 is made up of 15 amino acids. In germline, CDR1 is SGHTS, CDR2 YDEGEE. In DNA form, the CDR3 reads TGTGCCAGCAGTCGTGGACAGCCAAGGGATTCACCCCTCCACTTT. Its translation is CASSRGQPRDSPLHF.

Only one count was recorded for this clone. The chain is built from TRBV5-4 and TRBJ2-5; possibly TRBD2 for D (5 bases). Trimming removed 4 bases at V and 0 bases at J, with 13 bases between. Germline V lookup: CDR1 SGHNT, CDR2 YYREEE (reference sequence). The CDR3 covers 15 residues. CDR3 loop: CASSLRTGYQETQYF. CDR3 in DNA: TGTGCCAGCAGCCTTCGGACTGGGTACCAAGAGACCCAGTACTTC.

The V gene is TRBV9, the J gene TRBJ1-1, with 11 bases lining up with TRBD1. This CDR3 has 15 amino acids. From germline, CDR1 is SGDLS and CDR2 YYNGEE. Losses at the gene ends were 4 bases for V and 4 bases for J; bases not matched to a gene: 6. The CDR3 spells CASSSLGTGGTEAFF. CDR3 bases: TGTGCCAGCAGCTCTCTAGGGACAGGGGGCACTGAAGCTTTCTTT.